This paragraph covers one TCR beta chain sequence. These data belong to a study of T cells in Graves' hyperthyroidism and ophthalmopathy. J gave up 2 bases and V 5 bases, and 6 bases lay outside the gene matches. Germline CDR1 and CDR2: SEHNR and FQNEAQ (reference sequence). The CDR3 has 14 amino acids. RNA transcripts served as the template for amplifying TCR beta CDR3 regions. TCR CDR3 regions were first amplified by RT-PCR with HTBI primers. TCRdb itself ran the multiplex PCR reads through MiXCR, one entry per CDR3 protein. The sample lists hundreds of thousands of distinct CDR3 sequences, about 17% occurring once.

This sequence was found in a woman aged 18 to 35 with Graves' ophthalmopathy. Input material: blood. This chain joins TRBV7-9 and TRBJ2-7, with 7 bases matching TRBD2. This CDR3 is CASSTYAGAYEQYF. For the CDR3, the DNA is TGTGCCAGCAGCACGTATGCGGGGGCCTACGAGCAGTACTTC.